This entry lists 28 T cell receptor beta chains sequenced from one sample in a study of Ad26.COV2.S vaccination and SARS-CoV-2 variants. Regarding treatment: around 19 received Ad26.COV2.S at low or high dose, single or two shots; roughly five received placebo; per-sample allocation not given. Samples analyzed were those drawn on day 63 after the first vaccine or placebo injection. Assay: immunoSEQ multiplex PCR; the TCRdb copy retains only in-frame clones and omits some. This sample has approximately 350,000 clones, with around 82% found just once. Sequenced here: peripheral blood, sampled in a trial of Ad26.COV2.S vaccine versus placebo. Receptors were obtained from a person between 18 and 59 years old who received the Ad26.COV2.S COVID-19 vaccine or a placebo.

This chain uses TRBV5-4 with TRBJ2-1, with TRBD2 identical over 7 bases. Germline V gene sequence: CDR1 SGHNT, CDR2 YYREEE (reference sequence). After removal of 6 bases from V and 8 bases from J, the junction contained 11 bases not matched to a gene. The length of the CDR3 is 14 residues. CDR3 bases: TGTGCCAGCACGGGGGGAATAGCTCGAGATGAGCAGTTCTTC. This encodes CASTGGIARDEQFF.

This chain uses TRBV15 with TRBJ1-2; 10 positions agree with TRBD1. CDR1 is LNHNV and CDR2 is YYDKDF in the germline V gene (reference sequence). With 1 base clipped from V and 5 bases from J, the junction kept 13 bases outside the gene matches. This CDR3 has 18 amino acids. CDR3 residues: CATSRATTGTGERYGYTF. Written as DNA, the CDR3 is TGTGCCACCAGCAGAGCAACTACCGGGACAGGGGAACGGTATGGCTACACCTTC.

The rearrangement joins TRBV2 to TRBJ1-1; no clear D. CDR3 length equals 15 residues. Trimming cost V 4 bases and J 6 bases, with 18 bases left between them. Germline V lookup: CDR1 SNHLY, CDR2 FYNNEI. This CDR3 reads CASSVLSRRLSEAFF. The DNA of the CDR3 is TGTGCCAGCAGTGTTCTCTCACGGCGGTTGTCTGAAGCTTTCTTT.

V gene TRBV7-9 combines with J gene TRBJ1-1; D might be TRBD1 (5 bases). Trimming stripped 1 base from V and 1 base from J, with 7 bases between. From germline, CDR1 is SEHNR and CDR2 FQNEAQ (reference sequence). There are 14 residues in the CDR3. The chain's CDR3 is CASSLGGENTEAFF. The CDR3 DNA is TGTGCCAGCAGCTTAGGGGGCGAGAACACTGAAGCTTTCTTT.

The table lists this clone with a count of one. CDR3 protein: CASSLAAGLGSTDTQYF. The CDR3 DNA follows: TGCGCCAGCAGCTTGGCCGCGGGACTTGGTAGCACAGATACGCAGTATTTT. The chain recombines TRBV5-1 with TRBJ2-3; the D gene is possibly TRBD2 (6 bases). Germline CDR1 is SGHRS and CDR2 is YFSETQ. The length of the CDR3 is 17 residues. V was cut by 0 bases and J by 0 bases, with 14 bases left in between.

The chain links TRBV5-4 to TRBJ2-3; 7 bases align to TRBD2. Germline CDR1 SGHNT, CDR2 YYREEE (reference sequence). The CDR3 is 14 amino acids. The trim removed 2 bases at V and 4 bases at J, leaving 4 bases unmatched. CDR3 in amino acids: CASSFGGSADTQYF. CDR3 nucleotides: TGTGCCAGCAGCTTCGGCGGGAGCGCAGATACGCAGTATTTT.

Regarding this clone: Other DNA sequences in this sample translate to the same CDR3. The chain is built from TRBV9 and TRBJ1-2; unclear D gene. The CDR3 is 12 residues long. V shed 0 bases and J shed 8 bases, with 8 bases lying between them. Germline assignment: CDR1 SGDLS and CDR2 YYNGEE. Here the CDR3 reads CASSVVGYGYTF. The DNA for the CDR3 is TGTGCCAGCAGCGTAGTAGGTTACGGCTACACCTTC.

Points on this clone: At one boundary the junction diverges from the germline segment, which might be a read error. The genes are TRBV2 and TRBJ2-7; 14 bases fit TRBD2. Per the germline V gene, CDR1 is SNHLY and CDR2 is FYNNEI. This CDR3 is 16 amino acids long. CDR3 residues: CAGSERLGLAGAEQYF. Here the CDR3 DNA reads TGTGCCGGCAGTGAACGTCTGGGACTAGCGGGAGCCGAGCAGTACTTC.

The rearrangement joins TRBV19 to TRBJ1-2; 8 nucleotides match TRBD1. The CDR3 consists of 18 residues. V was clipped by 7 bases and J by 4 bases; unmatched bases: 20. Germline V lookup: CDR1 LNHDA, CDR2 SQIVND (reference sequence). The CDR3, as DNA: TGTGCCAGTATCCCTTCCGGGGCAGGGGGCCGACGTGCCTATGGCTACACCTTC. Its translation is CASIPSGAGGRRAYGYTF.

In DNA, the CDR3 is TGTGCCAGTAGTATAGAAGGACGGACTAATTCACCCCTCCACTTT. Encoded protein: CASSIEGRTNSPLHF. The gene calls are TRBV19 and TRBJ1-6; no definite D call. CDR1 is LNHDA and CDR2 is SQIVND in the germline V gene (reference sequence). Deletions cut 0 bases from V and 6 bases from J, with 9 bases between. The CDR3 extends over 15 amino acids.

This chain uses TRBV7-2 with TRBJ1-6, with TRBD1 identical over 12 bases. The CDR3 covers 15 residues. V trimming: 5 bases; J trimming: 14 bases; junction bases outside the gene matches: 10. The germline CDR1 and CDR2 sequences are SGHTA and FQGNSA. The CDR3 loop reads CASSAGQGALGALHF. CDR3 coding DNA: TGTGCCAGCAGCGCGGGACAGGGGGCGCTCGGGGCCCTCCACTTT.

This clone was counted once. V usage is TRBV5-1 and J usage is TRBJ2-7; TRBD1 agrees at 10 bases. The germline gives CDR1 SGHRS, CDR2 YFSETQ. Trimming cost V 4 bases and J 3 bases; bases outside gene matches: 7. The CDR3 is 15 residues long. In DNA form, the CDR3 reads TGCGCCAGCAGCCCCGGGACAGGGGCGATCTACGAGCAGTACTTC. This encodes CASSPGTGAIYEQYF.

This clone was recorded a few times. The CDR3 DNA is TGTGCCAGCAATGACAGGGGCGGAGAACCCCTCCACTTT. This encodes CASNDRGGEPLHF. The chain links TRBV6-6 to TRBJ1-6; 8 bases are a match to TRBD1. J was trimmed by 12 bases and V by 7 bases; bases with no gene match: 8. The CDR3 is 13 amino acids. Germline values: CDR1 MNHNY, CDR2 SVGAGI (reference sequence).

This clone was observed a single time. The chain combines TRBV4-1 with TRBJ2-3; TRBD1 aligns across 7 bases. The CDR3 has 14 amino acids. Germline assignment: CDR1 MGHRA and CDR2 YSYEKL. With V trimmed by 4 bases and J by 3 bases, 4 bases remained unmatched. CDR3 in amino acids: CASSRDSLTDTQYF. In DNA, the CDR3 is TGCGCCAGCAGCCGGGACAGTCTTACAGATACGCAGTATTTT.

The genes are TRBV6-2 or TRBV6-3 and TRBJ2-5; 12 bases align to TRBD1. Germline V gives CDR1 MNHEY, CDR2 SVGEGT. The CDR3 consists of 15 residues. The ends lost 6 bases at V and 4 bases at J; junction bases unmatched: 6. This CDR3 reads CASSTRDRGRETQYF. The CDR3 DNA reads as TGTGCCAGCAGCACCCGGGACAGGGGGCGAGAGACCCAGTACTTC.

V is TRBV2 and J is TRBJ2-3; TRBD2 matches at 7 bases. V was clipped by 4 bases and J by 1 base; unmatched bases: 5. This CDR3 contains 15 residues. Germline V gives CDR1 SNHLY, CDR2 FYNNEI. In DNA, the CDR3 is TGTGCCAGCAGTGTTGCGGGGGTAGGCACAGATACGCAGTATTTT. This encodes CASSVAGVGTDTQYF.

Only one count was recorded for this clone. The CDR3 is CASAGEVGELFF. DNA for the CDR3: TGTGCCAGCGCCGGGGAGGTGGGGGAGCTGTTTTTT. The chain has TRBV12-3 or TRBV12-4 and TRBJ2-2; possible D gene TRBD2, 6 bases. V gave up 8 bases and J gave up 8 bases, with 12 bases separating them. The CDR3 is 12 amino acids.

J is TRBJ2-5 and V is TRBV7-2, with D unresolved. The V and J ends lost 3 bases and 4 bases respectively, with 18 bases between them. The length of the CDR3 is 16 residues. Germline V gene sequence: CDR1 SGHTA, CDR2 FQGNSA. The CDR3 nucleotides read TGTGCCAGCAGCTTCGCCCACGGCCGGAGAGGAGAGACCCAGTACTTC. It codes for CASSFAHGRRGETQYF.

This rearrangement joins TRBV5-6 to TRBJ2-7; the D gene could be TRBD1 or TRBD2 (5 bases each). The germline V and J ends were trimmed by 5 bases and 6 bases, with 15 bases remaining between them. This CDR3 is 13 amino acids long. The germline V gene has CDR1 SGHDT and CDR2 YYEEEE. CDR3 nucleotides: TGTGCCAGCAGGGACACGGCTGGGGGCGAGCAGTACTTC. This encodes CASRDTAGGEQYF.

As concerns this clone: Other DNA sequences from this sample encode an identical CDR3 as well. DNA for the CDR3: TGTGCCAGCAGTTTAATGAACACTGAAGCTTTCTTT. It yields the protein CASSLMNTEAFF. The V gene is TRBV12-3 or TRBV12-4, the J gene TRBJ1-1; D unresolved. V was pared by 2 bases and J by 0 bases, with 1 base between. The CDR3 has 12 amino acids.

V gene TRBV29-1 combines with J gene TRBJ2-3; 7 bases line up with TRBD2. The V gene end was trimmed by 0 bases and the J gene end by 6 bases; junction bases not matched to a gene: 9. The length of the CDR3 is 15 residues. Germline assignment: CDR1 SQVTM and CDR2 ANQGSEA. The CDR3: CSVEDRGGGRDTQYF. DNA for the CDR3: TGCAGCGTTGAAGATCGGGGCGGGGGTAGGGATACGCAGTATTTT.

This chain uses TRBV2 with TRBJ2-7; no firm D call. V was clipped by 3 bases and J by 3 bases, with 9 bases between them. Looked up from germline, CDR1 is SNHLY and CDR2 is FYNNEI. This CDR3 region has 13 residues. The CDR3 coding sequence is TGTGCCAGCAGTGATGAGGATAACTACGAGCAGTACTTC. Translated: CASSDEDNYEQYF.

The CDR3 sequence: CASSPPEVNGYTF. The CDR3 DNA reads as TGTGCCAGCTCACCACCTGAGGTTAATGGCTACACCTTC. The V call is TRBV18, the J call TRBJ1-2; D uncertain. Trimming cost V 0 bases and J 6 bases, with 8 bases left between them. The CDR3 totals 13 residues. Germline V lookup: CDR1 KGHSH, CDR2 LQKENI.

A single count supports this clone. The chain links TRBV27 to TRBJ1-4; a possible D gene is TRBD1 (5 bases). Between the trimmed V and J ends, which lost 5 bases and 4 bases, there was a span of 11 bases. The germline CDR1 and CDR2 sequences are MNHEY and SMNVEV (reference sequence). The CDR3 contains 14 residues. The CDR3 DNA is TGTGCCAGCAGTGTGGGGCCGTATAATGAAAAACTGTTTTTT. Translation gives CASSVGPYNEKLFF.

The chain joins TRBV10-3 to TRBJ2-3, with D hard to call. The CDR3 has 14 amino acids. V lost 5 bases to trimming and J lost 2 bases, with 11 bases between them. Germline assignment: CDR1 ENHRY and CDR2 SYGVKD. This CDR3 is CAISPRGDTDTQYF. CDR3 DNA: TGTGCCATCAGTCCCCGAGGTGACACAGATACGCAGTATTTT.

The chain is built from TRBV9 and TRBJ2-7; D call uncertain. V was trimmed by 0 bases and J by 5 bases, leaving 6 bases between them. Germline values: CDR1 SGDLS, CDR2 YYNGEE. This CDR3 comprises 12 residues. The CDR3 sequence is CASSVDGDEQYF. In DNA, the CDR3 is TGTGCCAGCAGCGTAGACGGTGACGAGCAGTACTTC.

This chain uses TRBV29-1 with TRBJ1-2; no clear D. The V end was cut by 0 bases, the J end by 3 bases, with 11 bases between. CDR3 length: 14 residues. The germline CDR1 and CDR2 sequences are SQVTM and ANQGSEA. CDR3 in DNA: TGCAGCGTTGAAGATGGGTATACCGACTATGGCTACACCTTC. Its protein is CSVEDGYTDYGYTF.

This chain uses TRBV27 with TRBJ2-1, with D maybe TRBD2 (6 bases). CDR1 and CDR2 from the germline V gene are MNHEY and SMNVEV (reference sequence). V dropped 8 bases and J dropped 2 bases, with 16 bases sitting between them. The CDR3 consists of 15 residues. CDR3 coding DNA: TGTGCCAGCCTCGGGTACGGGAGAACCTACAATGAGCAGTTCTTC. Protein sequence: CASLGYGRTYNEQFF.